This TCR beta chain was obtained from a study of blood T cell repertoires in COVID-19 (dated by TCRdb to 2018 to 2020). At the level of the whole study: The collaborator samples originated in the United States, Italy and Spain and spanned the acute and convalescent phases of COVID-19. The prospective study material was composed of cDNA or gDNA derived from T cells, B-cell-depleted T cells, or PBMCs. The dataset comprised deeply sampled blood TCRbeta repertoires from subjects exposed to, actively infected with, or recovered from COVID-19. The repertoires were made available in a free public database intended to serve as a resource for research on the immune response to SARS-CoV-2. The samples were drawn from two sources: the first 160 participants of the ongoing ImmuneRACE study, and fewer than 1,500 subjects contributed by 6 global collaborators. Sample metadata almost always included a de-identified subject ID, COVID-19 status, age in years and sex. Where HLA class I and class II types were available, the types were taken from metadata supplied by the sample provider, not from assay-based typing.

TCRbeta CDR3 regions were amplified from genomic DNA using the immunoSEQ Assay, a bias-controlled multiplex PCR. Concerning the study's data processing: The number of nucleated cells in each sample was estimated from the amplification of reference gene primers within the assay. Sequence reads were collapsed and filtered to measure the absolute abundance of every unique TCRbeta CDR3 rearrangement. For each sample, productive Simpson clonality was calculated as the square root of Simpson's diversity index over productive rearrangements. TCRdb carries this immuneACCESS record with in-frame sequences only. Its versions omit some clonotypes, under half of them owing to an unresolved V gene in the studies checked, with the rest unexplained. Clone size and the V and J calls come from that table; the DNA yielded D and trimming. Counted in this sample were about 37,000 clones; 81% of them appeared once. The ten largest clones represent roughly 3.1% of the sample.

At one collaborating source in Seattle, patients were enrolled during active infection and were followed longitudinally through the course of disease. Collaborating institutions collected whole blood in K2EDTA tubes following their own protocols. For TCRbeta analysis, collaborators shipped samples in one of three forms: frozen whole blood, isolated PBMCs, or DNA extracted from either of those sample types. For CDR1 and CDR2, the germline V gene (reference sequence) lists MNHEY and SMNVEV. V is shortened by 3 bases, J by 0 bases, and the region joining them spans 9 bases. Reading from cysteine to phenylalanine, the CDR3 counts 15 amino acids. Of all the DNA, just the CDR3 is kept, 45 bases in frame from base 1. About this clone itself: No cognate antigen has been identified for it. The record has no base qualities; no much larger clone is one base away.

Beyond this particular receptor, the publication reports: Clinical and demographic metadata were provided uncurated, with the amount varying by source and participant.

The chain employs TRBV27 and TRBJ1-5, with the identity of the D gene unclear. The specimen was peripheral blood. The sequence was obtained from a man aged 65 to 85 with COVID-19, enrolled during active disease. The CDR3 reads as follows: CASSFNSYSNQPQHF. The DNA is TGTGCCAGCAGTTTCAACAGCTATAGCAATCAGCCCCAGCATTTT.